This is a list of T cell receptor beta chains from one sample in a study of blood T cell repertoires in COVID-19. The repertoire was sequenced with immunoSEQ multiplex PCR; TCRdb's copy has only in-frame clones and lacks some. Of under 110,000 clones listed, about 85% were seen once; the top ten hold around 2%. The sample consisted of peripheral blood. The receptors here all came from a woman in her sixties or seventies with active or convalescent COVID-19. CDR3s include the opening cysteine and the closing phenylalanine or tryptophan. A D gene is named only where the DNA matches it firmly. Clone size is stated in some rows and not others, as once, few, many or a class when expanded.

TGTGCCAGCAGCTTTACAGGGGGCACTGAAGCTTTCTTT	CASSFTGGTEAFF	TRBD1	few	TRBJ1-1	TRBV7-8
TGTGCCACCAGCCTACGTCGGGCTAGCGGGCTCGGGGAGCAGTACTTC	CATSLRRASGLGEQYF	TRBD2	-	TRBJ2-7	TRBV15
TGTGCCAGCAGTGAATTTCGGGGAACAGGGGGAGAGACCCAGTACTTC	CASSEFRGTGGETQYF	TRBD1	-	TRBJ2-5	TRBV25-1
TGTGCCAGCAGCCCTCGGACCCCGACGGGGGATACGCAGTATTTT	CASSPRTPTGDTQYF	-	-	TRBJ2-3	TRBV3-1/TRBV3-2
TGTGCCAGCAGCTTAGCGAAGGACAGGGGAGCGTACAATGAGCAGTTCTTC	CASSLAKDRGAYNEQFF	TRBD1	-	TRBJ2-1	TRBV7-9
TGTGCCAGCAGCCAGGGACAGCATAATTCACCCCTCCACTTT	CASSQGQHNSPLHF	TRBD1	-	TRBJ1-6	TRBV6-5
TGTGCCAGCAGCCAAGAGCGGGTTACTGAAGCTTTCTTT	CASSQERVTEAFF	-	-	TRBJ1-1	TRBV3-1/TRBV3-2
TGTGCCAGCTCACCACCGGGACAGGGGGACACCATATATTTT	CASSPPGQGDTIYF	TRBD1	-	TRBJ1-3	TRBV18
TGCGCCAGCAGCTCCGGACTAGCGGGAGGGCAAGAGACCCAGTACTTC	CASSSGLAGGQETQYF	TRBD2	once	TRBJ2-5	TRBV5-1
TGTGCCAGCAGCTTGCCGGGACAGACACAAGAGACCCAGTACTTC	CASSLPGQTQETQYF	TRBD1	-	TRBJ2-5	TRBV5-4
TGTGCCAGCACGGGGGACAGCTTCACAGATACGCAGTATTTT	CASTGDSFTDTQYF	-	once	TRBJ2-3	TRBV6-5
TGTGCCAGCAGTTTACGGGACTATGGCTACACCTTC	CASSLRDYGYTF	-	-	TRBJ1-2	TRBV12-3/TRBV12-4
TGTGCCAGCAGCTTAGGCGGACAGAACTCCTACGAGCAGTACTTC	CASSLGGQNSYEQYF	-	-	TRBJ2-7	TRBV7-8
TGTGCCAGCAGCCCCCTAGCGGGGGGCTACAATGAGCAGTTCTTC	CASSPLAGGYNEQFF	TRBD2	-	TRBJ2-1	TRBV7-2
TGTGCCAGTAGTATAGAGTCCACAGGGATACTCGGCTACACCTTC	CASSIESTGILGYTF	-	-	TRBJ1-2	TRBV19
TGTGCCAGCAGCTTGGACAGGACTTCCTACGAGCAGTACTTC	CASSLDRTSYEQYF	TRBD1	-	TRBJ2-7	TRBV7-2
TGCGCCAGCAGCTATAACAGGGTGAACACCGGGGAGCTGTTTTTT	CASSYNRVNTGELFF	-	-	TRBJ2-2	TRBV4-1
TGTGCCAGCAGCTTAGGGACAGGGGGTCAGCCCCAGCATTTT	CASSLGTGGQPQHF	TRBD1	-	TRBJ1-5	TRBV11-2
TGTGCCTGGAGTGTGACAGGGACGAATTCACCCCTCCACTTT	CAWSVTGTNSPLHF	TRBD1	few	TRBJ1-6	TRBV30
TGTGCCAGCAGCTTGGCAAGTAGCGGGAGTTGGGATGAGCAGTTCTTC	CASSLASSGSWDEQFF	TRBD2	-	TRBJ2-1	TRBV5-4
TGCGCCAGCAGCTTGGGACAGGGACTCGGGCCCCAGCATTTT	CASSLGQGLGPQHF	TRBD1	-	TRBJ1-5	TRBV5-1
TGTGCCAGCAGCTTATATCACGGAGACTACGAGCAGTACTTC	CASSLYHGDYEQYF	-	once	TRBJ2-7	TRBV7-2
TGTGCCAGCAGCTTGCCAGGTAGCTATGGCTACACCTTC	CASSLPGSYGYTF	-	-	TRBJ1-2	TRBV5-5
TGTGCCAGCAGCCCGCTGCCGGGACAGGGGGCCCACGAGCAGTACTTC	CASSPLPGQGAHEQYF	TRBD1	-	TRBJ2-7	TRBV3-1/TRBV3-2
TGTGCCAGCAGCTCCGGGACAGGGTGGGACACTGAAGCTTTCTTT	CASSSGTGWDTEAFF	TRBD1	-	TRBJ1-1	TRBV5-4
TGCAGTGCTAGTTCACAGGCGGGGGCGTTGGACACCGGGGAGCTGTTTTTT	CSASSQAGALDTGELFF	-	-	TRBJ2-2	TRBV20-1
TGCAGCGTCCGGGACAGGGCCGGGGATACGCAGTATTTT	CSVRDRAGDTQYF	TRBD1	-	TRBJ2-3	TRBV29-1
TGTGCCAGTAGTTCTCTAGGGACTAGCGTCTCCTACGAGCAGTACTTC	CASSSLGTSVSYEQYF	TRBD2	-	TRBJ2-7	TRBV19
TGTGCCAGCAGCCCCACGGGACTGAGCAATCAGCCCCAGCATTTT	CASSPTGLSNQPQHF	-	-	TRBJ1-5	TRBV6-5
TGTGCCAGCAGCCGACAGGTTTACGAGCAGTACTTC	CASSRQVYEQYF	-	-	TRBJ2-7	TRBV7-9
TGTGCCAGCAGCACCCCCCCTGGCGGCAGTTTGAACACCGGGGAGCTGTTTTTT	CASSTPPGGSLNTGELFF	-	-	TRBJ2-2	TRBV7-9
TGTGCCAGCAGCGCCCAGGGTAGTTGGTCCTATAATTCACCCCTCCACTTT	CASSAQGSWSYNSPLHF	-	-	TRBJ1-6	TRBV7-2
TGTGCCAGTAGTCCGACCCTGAGGGAGGGGACAGATACGCAGTATTTT	CASSPTLREGTDTQYF	TRBD2	-	TRBJ2-3	TRBV19
TGTGCCAGCAGCCAAGGTACAGGGGGGACAACAGATACGCAGTATTTT	CASSQGTGGTTDTQYF	TRBD1	-	TRBJ2-3	TRBV4-2
TGTGCCAGCAGCCCGGACAGTTCTGGAAACACCATATATTTT	CASSPDSSGNTIYF	-	-	TRBJ1-3	TRBV3-1/TRBV3-2
TGCGCCAGCAGCATGGGACAGGGGTACACTGAAGCTTTCTTT	CASSMGQGYTEAFF	TRBD1	once	TRBJ1-1	TRBV5-1
TGTGCCAGCAGCTTGGGGGGAGATCAGCCCCAGCATTTT	CASSLGGDQPQHF	-	-	TRBJ1-5	TRBV5-6
TGTGCCAGCAGTATAGGACAGGGGGGTACCGGGGAGCTGTTTTTT	CASSIGQGGTGELFF	TRBD1	-	TRBJ2-2	TRBV2
TGTGCCAGCAGCTCCCAGCGCCTAGCCGGCACCGGGGAGCTGTTTTTT	CASSSQRLAGTGELFF	-	-	TRBJ2-2	TRBV7-2
TGTGCCAGCAGTTCCGTACCCGGGACACAACGCTCCTACGAGCAGTACTTC	CASSSVPGTQRSYEQYF	-	once	TRBJ2-7	TRBV6-2/TRBV6-3
TGTGCCAGCCAATTAGTCCATGAGCAGTTCTTC	CASQLVHEQFF	-	-	TRBJ2-1	TRBV28
TGCGCCAGCAGCTTGGTGGGACAGGGGGCCTACAATGAGCAGTTCTTC	CASSLVGQGAYNEQFF	TRBD1	-	TRBJ2-1	TRBV5-1
TGCGCCAGCAGCCAGCGACTAGCGGGTACCCACGTCGGGGAGCTGTTTTTT	CASSQRLAGTHVGELFF	TRBD2	-	TRBJ2-2	TRBV4-3
TGTGCCAGCAGCCAGAAGCCGGGACACTTAAACTATGGCTACACCTTC	CASSQKPGHLNYGYTF	-	-	TRBJ1-2	TRBV14
TGTGCCAGCAGCTTAGGGGACAGGGGAGTGGATGAAAAACTGTTTTTT	CASSLGDRGVDEKLFF	TRBD1	-	TRBJ1-4	TRBV7-9
TGCGCCAGCAGCGGGGACAGCTACTATGGCTACACCTTC	CASSGDSYYGYTF	TRBD1	few	TRBJ1-2	TRBV5-1
TGTGCCAGCAGCTTAGACAGGGTCGGCGAAAAACTGTTTTTT	CASSLDRVGEKLFF	-	-	TRBJ1-4	TRBV7-9
TGTGCCAGCACCATAAGCGGCCCCGGGTCCTATGGCTACACCTTC	CASTISGPGSYGYTF	-	once	TRBJ1-2	TRBV28
TGTGCCACCTTCACAGGGATGAACACTGAAGCTTTCTTT	CATFTGMNTEAFF	-	-	TRBJ1-1	TRBV19
TGTGCCAGCTCACCGACCCGTGGGCTAGCGGGATCTCGGGCCTACAATGAGCAGTTCTTC	CASSPTRGLAGSRAYNEQFF	TRBD2	-	TRBJ2-1	TRBV18
TGTGCCACCAGCCCAAGACCGGGACAGGGGTCGGAGCAGTACTTC	CATSPRPGQGSEQYF	TRBD1	-	TRBJ2-7	TRBV15
TGTGCCAGCAGGCCTGGGACAGTCTATCAGCCCCAGCATTTT	CASRPGTVYQPQHF	TRBD1	medium-sized	TRBJ1-5	TRBV28
TGTGCCAGCAGTTTAGCGGCTAGCGGTGACAATGAGCAGTTCTTC	CASSLAASGDNEQFF	TRBD2	-	TRBJ2-1	TRBV28
TGTGCCAGCAGTTTATCTGGAGGGTTCGGTAACTATGGCTACACCTTC	CASSLSGGFGNYGYTF	-	-	TRBJ1-2	TRBV27
TGCGCCAGCAGTCAATCGGTCAGGGGTGGCAATCAGCCCCAGCATTTT	CASSQSVRGGNQPQHF	-	-	TRBJ1-5	TRBV23-1
TGTGCCAGCAGTTTAAACAGGTCCAATCAGCCCCAGCATTTT	CASSLNRSNQPQHF	-	-	TRBJ1-5	TRBV27